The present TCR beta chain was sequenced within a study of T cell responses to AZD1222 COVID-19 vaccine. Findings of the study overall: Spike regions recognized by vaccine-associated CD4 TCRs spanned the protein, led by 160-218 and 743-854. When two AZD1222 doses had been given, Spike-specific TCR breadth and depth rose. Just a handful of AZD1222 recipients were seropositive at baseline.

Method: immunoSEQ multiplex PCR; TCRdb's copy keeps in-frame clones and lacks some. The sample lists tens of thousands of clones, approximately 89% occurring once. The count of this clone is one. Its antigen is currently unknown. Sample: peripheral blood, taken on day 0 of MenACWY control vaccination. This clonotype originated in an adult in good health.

The chain's CDR3 is CASSLGGGGNTEAFF. CDR3 coding DNA: TGTGCCAGCAGCTTAGGAGGGGGTGGGAACACTGAAGCTTTCTTT. This chain uses TRBV13 with TRBJ1-1, with D possibly TRBD1 on 6 matching bases. V dropped 0 bases and J dropped 1 base, with 9 bases sitting between them. This CDR3 contains 15 residues. Per germline, CDR1 PRHDT and CDR2 FYEKMQ (reference sequence).